What follows is one TCR beta chain and its context. The antigen remains unidentified. The data were obtained in a study of cytomegalovirus exposure and HLA in healthy donors. Study-wide background: Most donors, 80% to 90% of a few hundred genotyped, fell in the Caucasian-associated ancestry cluster.

Amplification used 60 Vbeta primers and 13 Jbeta primers. Generated by immunoSEQ multiplex PCR, the TCRdb table keeps only in-frame clones and is missing some. The sample has about 210,000 clones; around 86% are singletons. The CDR3 is made up of 17 amino acids. CDR1 is LNHDA and CDR2 is SQIVND in the germline V gene (reference sequence). V gave up 3 bases and J gave up 3 bases; unmatched junction bases: 5. Whole-study results and caveats: DRB1 showed the most TCR associations and HLA-C the fewest in a later analysis, as rates varied by HLA locus. When analyzed later, a missense DCLRE1C variant was found to be linked to TCR beta V- and J-gene trimming. Of the V segments, some could not be distinguished, including TRBV6-2 and TRBV6-3, and were excluded.

Sequencing was done on a sample of PBMCs. This TCR was recovered from a woman aged 50 to 65 in good health and CMV-seropositive. The rearrangement joins TRBV19 to TRBJ2-1; 13 nucleotides align to TRBD2. CDR3 amino acids: CASSITSGGDGYNEQFF. The CDR3, as DNA: TGTGCCAGTAGTATTACTAGCGGGGGGGATGGCTACAATGAGCAGTTCTTC. Full variable domain (rest looked up from reference TRBV19 and TRBJ2-1): DGGITQSPKYLFRKEGQNVTLSCEQNLNHDAMYWYRQDPGQGLRLIYYSQIVNDFQKGDIAEGYSVSREKKESFPLTVTSAQKNPTAFYLCASSITSGGDGYNEQFFGPGTRLTVL.